This T cell receptor beta chain was sequenced during a study of blood T cell repertoires in COVID-19. Study summary: PBMCs, B-cell-depleted T cells, or T cells provided the cDNA or gDNA that made up the material.

Sequenced by immunoSEQ multiplex PCR; TCRdb stores in-frame clones only, minus some. The sample has 400,000 to 500,000 clones, 70% to 90% seen once. This TCR came from a woman aged 25 to 39 with active or convalescent COVID-19. The sequencing input was peripheral blood.

This chain's CDR3 is CASSPYDRDSYEQYF. The CDR3 DNA sequence: TGCGCCAGCAGCCCATACGACAGGGACTCCTACGAGCAGTACTTC. The J gene is TRBJ2-7, the V gene TRBV4-1; 7 bases are shared with TRBD1. J was trimmed by 0 bases and V by 4 bases; bases with no gene match: 6. Germline V lookup: CDR1 MGHRA, CDR2 YSYEKL. The CDR3 extends over 15 amino acids.